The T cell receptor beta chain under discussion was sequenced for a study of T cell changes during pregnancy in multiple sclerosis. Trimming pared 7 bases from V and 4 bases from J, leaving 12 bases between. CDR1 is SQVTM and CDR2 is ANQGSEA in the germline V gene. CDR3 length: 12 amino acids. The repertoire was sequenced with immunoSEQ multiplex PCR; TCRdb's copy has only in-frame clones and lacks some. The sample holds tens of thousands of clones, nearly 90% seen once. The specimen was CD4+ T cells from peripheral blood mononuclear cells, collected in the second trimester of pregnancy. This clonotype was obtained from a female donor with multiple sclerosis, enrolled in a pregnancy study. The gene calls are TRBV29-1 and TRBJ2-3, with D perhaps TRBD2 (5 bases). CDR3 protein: CSADGGADTQYF. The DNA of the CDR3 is TGCAGCGCTGACGGAGGCGCAGATACGCAGTATTTT.